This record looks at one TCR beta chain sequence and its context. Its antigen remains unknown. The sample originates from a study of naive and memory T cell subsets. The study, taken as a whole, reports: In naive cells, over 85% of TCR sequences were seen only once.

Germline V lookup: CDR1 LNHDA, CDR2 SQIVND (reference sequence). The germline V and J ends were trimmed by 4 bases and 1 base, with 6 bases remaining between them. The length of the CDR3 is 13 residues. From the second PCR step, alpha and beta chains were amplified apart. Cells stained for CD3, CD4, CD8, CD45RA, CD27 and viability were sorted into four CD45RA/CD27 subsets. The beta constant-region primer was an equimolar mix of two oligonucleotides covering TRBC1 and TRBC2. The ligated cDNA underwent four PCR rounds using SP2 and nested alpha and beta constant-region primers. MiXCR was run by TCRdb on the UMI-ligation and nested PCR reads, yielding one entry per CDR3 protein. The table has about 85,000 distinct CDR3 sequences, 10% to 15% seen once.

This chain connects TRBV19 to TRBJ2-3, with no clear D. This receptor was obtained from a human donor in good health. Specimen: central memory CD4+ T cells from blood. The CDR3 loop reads CASSTPGTDTQYF. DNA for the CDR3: TGTGCCAGTAGTACCCCCGGCACAGATACGCAGTATTTT.